This T cell receptor (beta chain) was recovered during a study of CD8+CD57+ T cells in acquired aplastic anemia. For the study at large: The mean DNA yield obtained from sorted CD4+ and CD8+ cells came to roughly 3.4 ug. Findings and limits, study-wide: The study found no significant CD8+ Simpson's diversity difference between patients and controls. Found in both controls and patients were around 30 CD8+ CDR3 sequences.

The CDR3 runs to 18 residues. V shed 1 base and J shed 1 base, with 17 bases lying between them. This clonotype was counted at least ten times. Its antigen remains unknown. The template for TCR beta VDJ and CDR3 sequence profiling was genomic DNA. In TCRdb, the reads were re-called with MiXCR into one record per CDR3 protein. The profile shows approximately 200,000 distinct CDR3 sequences, around 65% of them singletons. The rearrangement joins TRBV12-3 or TRBV12-4 to TRBJ2-1; D unclear. This TCR was sampled from a human donor with severe aplastic anemia or a healthy control (not recorded which). The sequencing sample was made of sorted CD4+, CD8+, or CD8+CD57+ T cells (not recorded which) from PBMCs. The CDR3, as DNA: TGTGCCAGCAGTTTAGGGTCCGGTTTACCCCATTCCTACAATGAGCAGTTCTTC. Its translation is CASSLGSGLPHSYNEQFF.